These T cell receptor beta chains were read from a single sample in a study of blood T cell repertoires in COVID-19. Generated by immunoSEQ multiplex PCR, the TCRdb table keeps only in-frame clones and is missing some. The data show more than 200,000 clones, 88% seen once. The sequencing input was peripheral blood. The source of these receptors is a woman in her thirties with COVID-19, enrolled during active disease. The CDR3 runs from the conserved cysteine through the conserved F or W. The D gene is left open where the match is weak. The size field is filled for only some rows; it gives once, few, many or a size class.

v_gene	abundance	d_gene	j_gene	CDR3aa	CDR3nt
TRBV14	few	.	TRBJ2-3	CASSQVRDTQYF	TGTGCCAGCAGCCAAGTTCGGGATACGCAGTATTTT
TRBV9	once	.	TRBJ2-3	CASKEGYTDTQYF	TGTGCCAGCAAGGAGGGGTACACAGATACGCAGTATTTT
TRBV5-4	.	TRBD2	TRBJ2-3	CASSPPGLASSDTQYF	TGTGCCAGCAGCCCGCCGGGACTAGCGTCGTCAGATACGCAGTATTTT
TRBV5-4	.	TRBD2	TRBJ2-7	CASSPKAGGHYEQYF	TGTGCCAGCAGCCCCAAAGCGGGGGGCCACTACGAGCAGTACTTC
TRBV24-1	once	TRBD1	TRBJ2-3	CATSPGTGGTDTQYF	TGTGCCACCAGTCCCGGGACAGGGGGCACAGATACGCAGTATTTT
TRBV7-8	.	TRBD1	TRBJ1-1	CASRPNRGNTEAFF	TGTGCCAGCAGACCGAACAGGGGGAACACTGAAGCTTTCTTT
TRBV29-1	once	.	TRBJ2-4	CSVLSQGLAKNIQYF	TGCAGCGTTCTTTCCCAGGGACTAGCCAAAAACATTCAGTACTTC
TRBV3-1/TRBV3-2	.	.	TRBJ1-1	CASSQVYSTEAFF	TGTGCCAGCAGCCAAGTGTACAGCACTGAAGCTTTCTTT
TRBV4-3	.	.	TRBJ2-4	CASSQGTGPRDIQYF	TGCGCCAGCAGCCAAGGTACAGGGCCGAGGGACATTCAGTACTTC
TRBV2	.	TRBD2	TRBJ2-1	CASSELAGAPHEQFF	TGTGCCAGCAGTGAACTAGCGGGAGCCCCCCATGAGCAGTTCTTC
TRBV6-5	.	TRBD1	TRBJ1-4	CASSSRLDRGPEKLFF	TGTGCCAGCAGTTCCCGATTGGACAGGGGGCCTGAAAAACTGTTTTTT
TRBV10-3	.	.	TRBJ2-7	CAISEVDSEQYF	TGTGCCATCAGTGAAGTTGACTCCGAGCAGTACTTC
TRBV28	.	.	TRBJ1-1	CASSFYNEAFF	TGTGCCAGCAGTTTTTATAATGAAGCTTTCTTT
TRBV6-2/TRBV6-3	.	.	TRBJ1-6	CASSYRGSDSPLHF	TGTGCCAGCAGTTACAGGGGATCGGATTCACCCCTCCACTTT
TRBV7-2	.	TRBD2	TRBJ2-2	CASTWNGGANTGELFF	TGTGCCTCCACGTGGAACGGGGGGGCCAACACCGGGGAGCTGTTTTTT
TRBV19	.	.	TRBJ1-2	CASGPIVPFNYGYTF	TGTGCCAGTGGGCCCATAGTCCCTTTTAACTATGGCTACACCTTC
TRBV12-3/TRBV12-4	.	.	TRBJ2-1	CASSATTYNEQFF	TGTGCCAGCAGCGCTACCACCTACAATGAGCAGTTCTTC
TRBV6-2/TRBV6-3	.	.	TRBJ2-2	CASSYQATGELFF	TGTGCCAGCAGTTACCAAGCCACCGGGGAGCTGTTTTTT
TRBV15	.	.	TRBJ1-4	CATSSGRGSEKLFF	TGTGCCACCAGCAGCGGGAGGGGAAGCGAAAAACTGTTTTTT
TRBV19	.	.	TRBJ2-1	CASSISRDNNEQFF	TGTGCCAGTAGTATTTCCCGGGACAACAATGAGCAGTTCTTC
TRBV19	.	TRBD2	TRBJ2-3	CASMVAGGLTDTQYF	TGTGCCAGTATGGTAGCGGGGGGACTCACAGATACGCAGTATTTT
TRBV24-1	.	TRBD2	TRBJ2-5	CATSDRTSGETQYF	TGTGCCACCAGTGATAGGACTAGCGGGGAGACCCAGTACTTC
TRBV7-9	once	TRBD2	TRBJ2-3	CASKVAGGRTDTQYF	TGTGCCAGCAAAGTAGCGGGGGGGCGCACAGATACGCAGTATTTT
TRBV7-9	few	TRBD1	TRBJ2-3	CASSAGQASTDTQYF	TGTGCCAGCAGCGCGGGACAGGCGAGCACAGATACGCAGTATTTT
TRBV7-2	.	TRBD2	TRBJ2-7	CASSLEVAGGYEQYF	TGTGCCAGCAGCTTAGAGGTAGCGGGGGGTTACGAGCAGTACTTC